This TCR beta chain is from a study of vaccination effects on CD4 cells after COVID-19. As for this clone: Its antigen is not known.

Here immunoSEQ multiplex PCR was the method, and the copy in TCRdb shows in-frame clones only, minus some. The sample consists of almost 40,000 clones, roughly 82% of them appearing once. After roughly ten days in culture, the CD4+ T cells were isolated. The CDR3 has 14 amino acids. The V end was cut by 6 bases, the J end by 5 bases, with 13 bases between. CDR1 and CDR2 from the germline V gene are SNHLY and FYNNEI. The clonotype was recovered from a human donor who received a COVID-19 vaccine. The chain has TRBV2 and TRBJ1-4; TRBD1 might be the D (5 bases). The sample in question was CD4+ T cells from PBMCs cultured without peptide, obtained before COVID-19 vaccination. The CDR3 loop reads CASSWDGSNEKLFF. The CDR3 region has the DNA TGTGCCAGCAGCTGGGACGGATCAAATGAAAAACTGTTTTTT.